The entry below describes one T cell receptor beta chain. This specimen comes from a study of Ad26.COV2.S vaccination and SARS-CoV-2 variants. The CDR3 totals 13 residues. Per germline, CDR1 MNHEY and CDR2 SVGAGI. Trimming stripped 11 bases from V and 14 bases from J, with 25 bases between. Sequenced by immunoSEQ multiplex PCR; TCRdb stores in-frame clones only, minus some. The table has around 250,000 clones, around 85% seen once. Stated treatment: 19 received Ad26.COV2.S at low or high dose, single or two shots; roughly 5 received placebo; per-sample allocation not given. Sampling occurred on day 63 after the first vaccine or placebo injection.

V gene TRBV6-5 combines with J gene TRBJ2-1; D might be TRBD2 (5 bases). The receptor comes from a person between 18 and 65 years old who received the Ad26.COV2.S COVID-19 vaccine or a placebo. The sequences come from peripheral blood, collected in a trial of Ad26.COV2.S vaccine versus placebo. The CDR3 here is CASRADLTTGEFF. Here the CDR3 DNA reads TGTGCCTCCAGAGCGGATTTAACAACTGGGGAGTTCTTC.